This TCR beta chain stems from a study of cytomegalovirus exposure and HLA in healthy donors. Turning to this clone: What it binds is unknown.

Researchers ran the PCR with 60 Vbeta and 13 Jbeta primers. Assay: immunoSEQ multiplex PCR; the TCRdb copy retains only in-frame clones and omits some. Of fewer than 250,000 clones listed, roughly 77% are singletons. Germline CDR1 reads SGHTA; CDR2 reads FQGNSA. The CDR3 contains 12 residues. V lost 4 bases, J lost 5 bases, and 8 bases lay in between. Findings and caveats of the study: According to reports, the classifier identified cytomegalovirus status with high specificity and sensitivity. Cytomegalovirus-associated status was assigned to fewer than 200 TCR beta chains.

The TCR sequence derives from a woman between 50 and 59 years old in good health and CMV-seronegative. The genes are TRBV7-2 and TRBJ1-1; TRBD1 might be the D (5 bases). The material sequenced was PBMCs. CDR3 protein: CASSYGGTEAFF. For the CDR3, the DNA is TGTGCCAGCAGCTATGGGGGGACTGAAGCTTTCTTT.